These 2 T cell receptor beta chains were all obtained from the same sample, sequenced in a study of cytomegalovirus exposure and HLA in healthy donors. 60 Vbeta and 13 Jbeta primers were used in PCR. Assay: immunoSEQ multiplex PCR; the TCRdb copy retains only in-frame clones and omits some. The table records 140,000 to 150,000 clones, about 66% of them present only once. Sample: PBMCs. The receptors here all came from a male donor in good health and CMV-seronegative.

J is TRBJ2-5 and V is TRBV5-1; D perhaps matches TRBD2 (5 bases). TRBJ2-7 matches the DNA end more closely, so the J call is doubtful. Germline V CDR1 and CDR2: SGHRS, YFSETQ. The CDR3 length is 13 residues. This CDR3 is CASSPREADEQYF. The CDR3 DNA follows: TGCGCCAGCAGCCCGCGCGAAGCGGACGAGCAGTACTTC.

The chain couples TRBV7-2 to TRBJ2-7, with D perhaps matching TRBD1 (5 bases). CDR1 and CDR2 from the germline V gene are SGHTA and FQGNSA. The CDR3 totals 15 residues. V was shortened by 5 bases and J by 7 bases, with 21 bases between the two germline ends. The CDR3 loop reads CASSLTEPQGFEQYF. The CDR3 DNA reads as TGTGCCAGCAGCCTAACCGAACCGCAGGGTTTTGAGCAGTACTTC. Filled out from reference TRBV7-2 and TRBJ2-7, the complete variable domain reads GAGVSQSPSNKVTEKGKDVELRCDPISGHTALYWYRQSLGQGLEFLIYFQGNSAPDKSGLPSDRFSAERTGGSVSTLTIQRTQQEDSAVYLCASSLTEPQGFEQYFGPGTRLTVT.